A single sample is the source of the 5 T cell receptor beta chains below, sequenced in a study of cytomegalovirus exposure and HLA in healthy donors. The PCR contained 60 Vbeta and 13 Jbeta primers. The data were produced by immunoSEQ multiplex PCR, yet TCRdb's version contains in-frame clones alone and is incomplete. The sample carries 130,000 to 150,000 clones, around 82% recorded once. The sequencing input was PBMCs. Every receptor here comes from a female donor in good health and CMV-seronegative.

This chain joins TRBV5-1 and TRBJ2-7; 7 bases align to TRBD1. The germline gives CDR1 SGHRS, CDR2 YFSETQ. Trimming cost V 0 bases and J 3 bases; bases outside gene matches: 9. The CDR3 has 16 residues. The CDR3: CASSLEFGTAYYEQYF. The CDR3 DNA sequence: TGCGCCAGCAGCTTGGAATTTGGGACAGCTTACTACGAGCAGTACTTC.

V gene TRBV10-3 combines with J gene TRBJ1-3; 8 bases map to TRBD1. Germline-derived CDR1 and CDR2 are ENHRY and SYGVKD. This CDR3 is 14 amino acids long. The ends lost 11 bases at V and 4 bases at J; junction bases unmatched: 10. DNA for the CDR3: TGTGCCTCCTTAGGAGACAGGGGAGGAAACACCATATATTTT. It is translated as CASLGDRGGNTIYF.

This CDR3 reads CASSSQTGMLNYGYTF. In DNA form, the CDR3 reads TGTGCCAGCAGCTCCCAGACAGGAATGCTAAACTATGGCTACACCTTC. This chain joins TRBV27 and TRBJ1-2; a weak D match, TRBD1 (6 bases). The germline CDR1 and CDR2 sequences are MNHEY and SMNVEV (reference sequence). V was pared by 6 bases and J by 2 bases, with 19 bases between. CDR3 length equals 16 residues.

This clone has just one count. The chain has TRBV2 and TRBJ2-7; tentative D call: TRBD2 (6 bases). This CDR3 is 14 amino acids long. Germline CDR1 and CDR2: SNHLY and FYNNEI. Trimming stripped 7 bases from V and 3 bases from J, with 16 bases between. CDR3 bases: TGTGCCAGCACCTTCACCCCCGGGGGCTACGAGCAGTACTTC. Protein sequence: CASTFTPGGYEQYF.

The chain links TRBV27 to TRBJ1-3; D possibly corresponds to TRBD1 (5 bases). Trimming cost V 9 bases and J 0 bases, with 12 bases left between them. Germline loops: CDR1 MNHEY, CDR2 SMNVEV (reference sequence). This CDR3 contains 14 residues. The CDR3 nucleotides are TGTGCCAGTTCCAGGGCTGGCTCTGGAAACACCATATATTTT. It translates to CASSRAGSGNTIYF.